The present entry profiles one TCR beta chain with its context. Its target is unknown. This sample stems from a study of T cells in Graves' hyperthyroidism and ophthalmopathy. Study-level findings and limits: A 13 V-J model separated ophthalmopathy from stable hyperthyroidism. Blood also carried most thyroid clonotypes expanded above 0.001.

The TCR beta CDR3 regions underwent amplification using RNA transcripts as the source. HTBI primers drove first-round RT-PCR of the TCR CDR3. TCRdb reanalysed the multiplex PCR reads using MiXCR and keeps one entry per CDR3 protein. There are approximately 530,000 distinct CDR3 sequences in the sample; approximately 15% occur only once, and 15% to 20% lies in the top ten. The study defined stable Graves' hyperthyroidism as no ophthalmopathy progression within 18 months. This clonotype was sampled from a woman aged 18 to 35 with Graves' hyperthyroidism. Sequenced material: blood.

The CDR3 region is CASSLLPDSPTRQYF. The CDR3 coding sequence is TGTGCCAGCAGCTTGTTGCCAGACTCTCCTACGAGGCAGTACTTC. This chain joins TRBV5-5 and TRBJ2-7, with D uncertain. V was trimmed by 1 base and J by 9 bases, leaving 20 bases between them. The CDR3 is 15 amino acids. The V gene's germline CDR1 is SGHKS and CDR2 YYEKEE (reference sequence).